This T cell receptor beta chain was obtained from a study of T-cell reconstitution after alpha-beta-depleted transplantation in children (dated by TCRdb to the mid-2010s). At the level of the whole study: The study quantitatively tracked T-cell immune reconstitution after TCRalphabeta/CD19-depleted allogeneic hematopoietic cell transplantation in children using TCR repertoire profiling. Study-level results and caveats: The apparently early alphabetaT-cell count recovery about two months after transplant was reportedly dependent on only several hundred rapidly expanded clones derived from non-depleted graft cells. The high TCRbeta diversity at day 60 in some patients was ascribed to recipient T cells and intrathymic progenitors that had survived conditioning. Over the following months the frequencies of hyperexpanded clones went down, and after one year T-cell counts and TCRbeta diversity were mostly credited to newly produced T cells.

The treatment or condition label on this specimen signifies: allogeneic hematopoietic cell transplantation with graft depleted of TCRalphabeta T cells and CD19 B cells. TCRalphabeta/CD19-depleted allogeneic hematopoietic cell grafts were given to the transplant recipients, all of whom were children. Library creation used PCR. These reads were obtained on an Illumina HiSeq 2500. TCR libraries were prepared with molecular barcoding, using unique molecular identifiers to normalize TCRbeta repertoire quantification. The raw public reads went through TCRdb reprocessing: fastp at Q25, MiXCR clone calling, in-frame beta chains kept. Entries are consolidated by CDR3 protein sequence, retaining the most common genes and DNA. For this sample there are roughly 50,000 distinct CDR3 sequences; 44% appear just once. The ten largest clones capture more than 95% of the sample. A distance of 17 bases separates the germline ends of V and J, which lose 4 bases and 3 bases respectively. Including cysteine and phenylalanine, the CDR3 has 15 amino acids. Just CDR3 DNA is preserved here, 45 bases in frame from base 1. Looking up the germline V gene yields CDR1 SGHRS and CDR2 YFSETQ.

This clonotype has only a few counts. Its target antigen remains unknown. It has no much larger one-base neighbor in the sample; base qualities were not kept. The chain links TRBV5-1 with TRBJ2-7; the D segment might be TRBD1 or TRBD2, since each matches 5 bases. Material: PBMCs, mostly from graft donor cells, obtained 360 days after TCRalphabeta/CD19-depleted stem cell transplant. This sequence originates from a male patient between 10 and 17 years old who had a stem cell transplant for acute lymphoblastic leukemia, so the T cells may come from the graft donor. Here the CDR3 is given as CASSPGTGTLYEQYF. The DNA sequence reads TGCGCCAGCAGCCCTGGTACGGGGACCCTCTACGAGCAGTACTTC. Joined to the reference TRBV5-1 and TRBJ2-7 proteins, this CDR3 gives the full variable domain: KAGVTQTPRYLIKTRGQQVTLSCSPISGHRSVSWYQQTPGQGLQFLFEYFSETQRNKGNFPGRFSGRQFSNSRSEMNVSTLELGDSALYLCASSPGTGTLYEQYFGPGTRLTVT.